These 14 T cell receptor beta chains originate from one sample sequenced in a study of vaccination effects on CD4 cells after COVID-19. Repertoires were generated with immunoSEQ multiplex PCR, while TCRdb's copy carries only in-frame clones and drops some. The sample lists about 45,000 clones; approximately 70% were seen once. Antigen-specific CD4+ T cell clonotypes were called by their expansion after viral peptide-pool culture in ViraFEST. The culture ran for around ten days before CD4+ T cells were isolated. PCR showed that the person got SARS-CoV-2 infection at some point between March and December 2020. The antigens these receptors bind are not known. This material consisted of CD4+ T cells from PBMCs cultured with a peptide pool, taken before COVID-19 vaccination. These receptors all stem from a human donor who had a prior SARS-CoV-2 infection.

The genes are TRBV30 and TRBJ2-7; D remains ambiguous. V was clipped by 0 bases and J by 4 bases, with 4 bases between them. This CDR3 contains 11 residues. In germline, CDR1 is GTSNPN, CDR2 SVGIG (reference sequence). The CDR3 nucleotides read TGTGCCTGGAGTGTAGGGTACGAGCAGTACTTC. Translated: CAWSVGYEQYF. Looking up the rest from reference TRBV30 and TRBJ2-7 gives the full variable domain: SQTIHQWPATLVQPVGSPLSLECTVEGTSNPNLYWYRQAAGRGLQLLFYSVGIGQISSEVPQNLSASRPQDRQFILSSKKLLLSDSGFYLCAWSVGYEQYFGPGTRLTVT.

In DNA, the CDR3 is TGTGCCAGCAAACAAGAGACTACGAACACTGAAGCTTTCTTT. This encodes CASKQETTNTEAFF. V gene TRBV2 combines with J gene TRBJ1-1; D is uncertain. With 7 bases removed from V and 1 base from J, the gap between germline ends came to 13 bases. Looked up from germline, CDR1 is SNHLY and CDR2 is FYNNEI. The CDR3 contains 14 residues.

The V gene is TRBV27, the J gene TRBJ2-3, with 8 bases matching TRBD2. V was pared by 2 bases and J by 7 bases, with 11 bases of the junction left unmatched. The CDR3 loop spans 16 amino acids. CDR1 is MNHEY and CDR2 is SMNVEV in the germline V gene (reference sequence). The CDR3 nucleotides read TGTGCCAGCAGTTTAGCCAGGAGCGGGGGTGCAAATACGCAGTATTTT. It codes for CASSLARSGGANTQYF.

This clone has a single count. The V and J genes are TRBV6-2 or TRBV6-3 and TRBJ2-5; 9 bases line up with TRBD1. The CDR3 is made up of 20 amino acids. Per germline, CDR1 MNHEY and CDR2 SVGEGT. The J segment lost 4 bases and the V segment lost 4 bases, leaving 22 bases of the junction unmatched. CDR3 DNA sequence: TGTGCCAGCAGTTCCTCATTTTACGGATCGGGACAGGGATCGTTAGAGACCCAGTACTTC. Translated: CASSSSFYGSGQGSLETQYF.

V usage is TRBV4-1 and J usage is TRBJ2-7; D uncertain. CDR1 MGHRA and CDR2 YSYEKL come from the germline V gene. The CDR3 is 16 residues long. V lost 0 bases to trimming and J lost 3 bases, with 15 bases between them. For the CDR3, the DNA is TGCGCCAGCAGCCAAGACGGCCTAGACGGAGACTACGAGCAGTACTTC. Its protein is CASSQDGLDGDYEQYF.

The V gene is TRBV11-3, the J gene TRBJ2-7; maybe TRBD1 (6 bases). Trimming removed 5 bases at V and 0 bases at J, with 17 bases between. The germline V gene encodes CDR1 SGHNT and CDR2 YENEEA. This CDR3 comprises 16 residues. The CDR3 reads CASSPGHFGGSYEQYF. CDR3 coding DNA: TGTGCCAGCAGCCCGGGACACTTTGGGGGCTCCTACGAGCAGTACTTC.

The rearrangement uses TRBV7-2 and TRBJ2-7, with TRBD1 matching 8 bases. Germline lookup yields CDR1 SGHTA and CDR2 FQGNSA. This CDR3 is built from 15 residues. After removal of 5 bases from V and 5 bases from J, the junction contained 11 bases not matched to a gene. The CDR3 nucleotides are TGTGCCAGCAGCCCCGGACAGGGCTATGTTCACGAGCAGTACTTC. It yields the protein CASSPGQGYVHEQYF.

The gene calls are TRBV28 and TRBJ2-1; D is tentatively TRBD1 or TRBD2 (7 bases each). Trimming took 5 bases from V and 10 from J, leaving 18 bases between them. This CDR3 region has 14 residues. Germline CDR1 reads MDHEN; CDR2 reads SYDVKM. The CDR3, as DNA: TGTGCCAGCAGTACCCGGGGAGGGGGCACCGAGCAGTTCTTC. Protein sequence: CASSTRGGGTEQFF.

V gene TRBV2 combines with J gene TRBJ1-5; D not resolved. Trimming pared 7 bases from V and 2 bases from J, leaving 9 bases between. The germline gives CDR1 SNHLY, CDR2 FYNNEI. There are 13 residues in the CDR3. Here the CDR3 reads CASKRPGNQPQHF. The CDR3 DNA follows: TGTGCCAGCAAACGCCCAGGCAATCAGCCCCAGCATTTT.

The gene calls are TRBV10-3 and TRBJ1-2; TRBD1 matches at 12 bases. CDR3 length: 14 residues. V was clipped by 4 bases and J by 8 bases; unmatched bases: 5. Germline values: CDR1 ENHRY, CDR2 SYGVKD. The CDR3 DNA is TGTGCCATCAGTGGTGGGACAGGGGGCCACGGCTACACCTTC. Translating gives CAISGGTGGHGYTF.

Here the CDR3 reads CASNPLWGRDEQYF. DNA for the CDR3: TGTGCCAGCAACCCCCTTTGGGGCAGGGACGAGCAGTACTTC. The rearrangement links TRBV27 to TRBJ2-7, with D possibly TRBD1 on 5 matching bases. From germline, CDR1 is MNHEY and CDR2 SMNVEV (reference sequence). This CDR3 comprises 14 residues. The V end lost 7 bases, the J end lost 5 bases, and 18 bases lay between the germline ends.

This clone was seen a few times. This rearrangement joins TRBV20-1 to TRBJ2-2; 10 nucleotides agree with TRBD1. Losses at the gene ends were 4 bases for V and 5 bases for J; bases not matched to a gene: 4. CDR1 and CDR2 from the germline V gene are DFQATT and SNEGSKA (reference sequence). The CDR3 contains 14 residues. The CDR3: CSATDRGRTGELFF. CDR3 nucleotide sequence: TGCAGTGCTACTGACAGGGGGCGGACCGGGGAGCTGTTTTTT.

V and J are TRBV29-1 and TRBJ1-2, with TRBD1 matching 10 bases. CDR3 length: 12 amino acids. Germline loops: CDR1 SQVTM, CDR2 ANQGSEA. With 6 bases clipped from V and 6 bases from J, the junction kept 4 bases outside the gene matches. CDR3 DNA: TGCAGCGTGTCGGACAGGGGGGATGGCTACACCTTC. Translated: CSVSDRGDGYTF.

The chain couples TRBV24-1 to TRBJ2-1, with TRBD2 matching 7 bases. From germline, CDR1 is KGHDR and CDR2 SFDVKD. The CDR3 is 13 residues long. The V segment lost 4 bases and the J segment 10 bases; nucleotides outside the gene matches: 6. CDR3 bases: TGTGCCACCAGTGACCCGACTAGCCGAGAGCAGTTCTTC. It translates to CATSDPTSREQFF.